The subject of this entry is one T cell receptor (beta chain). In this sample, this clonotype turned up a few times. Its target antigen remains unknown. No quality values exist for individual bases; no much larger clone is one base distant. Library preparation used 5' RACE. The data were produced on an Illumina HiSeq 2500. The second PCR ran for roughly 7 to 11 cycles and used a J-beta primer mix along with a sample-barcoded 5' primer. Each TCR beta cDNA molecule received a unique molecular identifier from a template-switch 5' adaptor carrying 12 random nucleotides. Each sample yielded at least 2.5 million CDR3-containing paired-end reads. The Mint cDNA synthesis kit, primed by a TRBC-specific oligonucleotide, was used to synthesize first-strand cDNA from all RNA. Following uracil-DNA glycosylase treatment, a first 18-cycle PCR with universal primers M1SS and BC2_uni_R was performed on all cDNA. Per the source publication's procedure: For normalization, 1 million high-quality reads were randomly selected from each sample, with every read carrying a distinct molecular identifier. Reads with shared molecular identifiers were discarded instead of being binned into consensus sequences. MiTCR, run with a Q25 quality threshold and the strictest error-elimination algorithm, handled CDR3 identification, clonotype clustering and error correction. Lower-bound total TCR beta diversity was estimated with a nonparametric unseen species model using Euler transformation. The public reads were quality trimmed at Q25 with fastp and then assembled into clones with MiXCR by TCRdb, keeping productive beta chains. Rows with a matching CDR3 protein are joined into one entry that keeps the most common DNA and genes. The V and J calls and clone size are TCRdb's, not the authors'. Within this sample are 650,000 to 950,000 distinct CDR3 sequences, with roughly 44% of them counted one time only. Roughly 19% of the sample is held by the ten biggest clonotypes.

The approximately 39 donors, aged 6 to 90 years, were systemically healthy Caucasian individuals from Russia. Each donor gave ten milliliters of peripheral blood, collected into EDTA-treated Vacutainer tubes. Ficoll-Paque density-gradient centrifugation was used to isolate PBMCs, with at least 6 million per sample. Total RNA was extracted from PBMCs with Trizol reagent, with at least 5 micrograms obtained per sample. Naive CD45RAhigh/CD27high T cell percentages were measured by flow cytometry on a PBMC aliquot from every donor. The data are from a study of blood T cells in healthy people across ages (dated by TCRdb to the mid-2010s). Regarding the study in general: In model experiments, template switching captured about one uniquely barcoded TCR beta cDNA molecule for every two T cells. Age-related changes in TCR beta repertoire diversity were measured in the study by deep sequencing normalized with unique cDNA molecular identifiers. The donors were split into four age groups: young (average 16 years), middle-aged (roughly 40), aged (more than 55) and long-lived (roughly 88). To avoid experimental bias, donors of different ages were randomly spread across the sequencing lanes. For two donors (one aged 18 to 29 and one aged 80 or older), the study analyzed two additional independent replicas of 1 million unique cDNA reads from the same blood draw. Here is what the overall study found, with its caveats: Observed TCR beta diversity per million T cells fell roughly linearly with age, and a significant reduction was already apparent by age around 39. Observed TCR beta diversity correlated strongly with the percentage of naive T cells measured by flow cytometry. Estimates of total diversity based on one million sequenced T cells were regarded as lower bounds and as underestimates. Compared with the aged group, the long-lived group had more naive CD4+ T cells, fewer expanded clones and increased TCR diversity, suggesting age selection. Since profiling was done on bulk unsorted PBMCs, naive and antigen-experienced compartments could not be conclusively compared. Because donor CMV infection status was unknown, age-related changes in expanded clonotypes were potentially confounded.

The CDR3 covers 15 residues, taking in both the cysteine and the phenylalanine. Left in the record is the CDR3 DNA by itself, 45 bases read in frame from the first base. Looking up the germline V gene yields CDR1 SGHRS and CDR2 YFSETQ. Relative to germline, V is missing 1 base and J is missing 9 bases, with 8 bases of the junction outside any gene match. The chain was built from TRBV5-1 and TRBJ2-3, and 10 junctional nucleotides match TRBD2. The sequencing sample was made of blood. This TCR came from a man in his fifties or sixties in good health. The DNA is TGCGCCAGCAGCTTGAATTTGGCTAGCGGGGGAACGCAGTATTTT. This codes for CASSLNLASGGTQYF.